One and the same sample provided the 13 T cell receptor beta chains below, sequenced in a study of post-analysis software for immune sequencing data. Whole-study results and caveats: Patients showed TRBV5-6, TRBV5-1 and TRBV20-1 among five TRBV segments more frequent than in controls.

Their specific antigens are unknown. Researchers reported that TCR beta cDNA libraries carried unique molecular identifiers. MiXCR, run by TCRdb on the PCR reads, gives a single entry per CDR3 protein. The table records more than 450,000 distinct CDR3 sequences, 34% of them present only once. Material for sequencing was blood. These receptors were collected from a girl aged 2 to 17 with multiple sclerosis.

As concerns this clonotype: The germline gene is not matched at one end of the junction; a read error may be the cause. This chain connects TRBV20-1 to TRBJ1-2; a possible D gene is TRBD1 (6 bases). The CDR3 spans 12 residues. From germline, CDR1 is DFQATT and CDR2 SNEGSKA (reference sequence). The CDR3, as DNA: TGCAGTGCTAGTAGGGGGGACTATGGCTGCACCTTC. Encoded protein: CSASRGDYGCTF.

V gene TRBV5-1 combines with J gene TRBJ1-6; D call uncertain. The V and J ends lost 3 bases and 0 bases respectively, with 13 bases between them. The germline gives CDR1 SGHRS, CDR2 YFSETQ. The CDR3 covers 17 residues. The CDR3 is CASSWAKGSSYNSPLHF. The CDR3, as DNA: TGCGCCAGCAGCTGGGCTAAGGGAAGCTCCTATAATTCACCCCTCCACTTT. Supplemented by reference TRBV5-1 and TRBJ1-6, the full variable domain reads KAGVTQTPRYLIKTRGQQVTLSCSPISGHRSVSWYQQTPGQGLQFLFEYFSETQRNKGNFPGRFSGRQFSNSRSEMNVSTLELGDSALYLCASSWAKGSSYNSPLHFGNGTRLTVT.

V gene TRBV6-1 combines with J gene TRBJ2-1, with D hard to call. Trimming removed 6 bases from V and 2 bases from J, with 5 bases in between. Looked up from germline, CDR1 is MNHNS and CDR2 is SASEGT. The CDR3 covers 12 residues. Here the CDR3 reads CASRLTYNEQFF. In nucleotides, the CDR3 is TGTGCCAGCAGACTAACCTACAATGAGCAGTTCTTC.

The chain uses TRBV28 and TRBJ1-5, with a tentative D call TRBD1 (6 bases). V was pared by 4 bases and J by 2 bases, with 15 bases between. Germline V gene lookup returns CDR1 MDHEN and CDR2 SYDVKM. This CDR3 spans 16 amino acids. The CDR3 sequence: CASSSSGVYRNQPQHF. The DNA of the CDR3 is TGTGCCAGCAGTTCCTCAGGGGTATATCGCAATCAGCCCCAGCATTTT.

This clonotype was observed a handful of times. The chain uses TRBV10-1 and TRBJ1-2; a possible D gene is TRBD1 (6 bases). Trimming removed 4 bases from V and 4 bases from J, with 10 bases in between. This CDR3 is built from 13 residues. CDR1 is WNHNN, CDR2 SYGVQD, per germline (reference sequence). The DNA for the CDR3 is TGCGCCAGCAGTGTTCAGGGGAGCTATGGCTACACCTTC. Protein sequence: CASSVQGSYGYTF.

This clonotype was seen a few times. The chain links TRBV5-1 to TRBJ2-5; D is unclear. From germline, CDR1 is SGHRS and CDR2 YFSETQ. The CDR3 sequence is 15 residues long. Trimming took 1 base from V and 2 from J, leaving 12 bases between them. The CDR3: CASSLSGRRQETQYF. The CDR3 coding sequence is TGCGCCAGCAGCTTGTCTGGACGCCGGCAAGAGACCCAGTACTTC. Together with reference TRBV5-1 and TRBJ2-5, the CDR3 gives the full variable domain: KAGVTQTPRYLIKTRGQQVTLSCSPISGHRSVSWYQQTPGQGLQFLFEYFSETQRNKGNFPGRFSGRQFSNSRSEMNVSTLELGDSALYLCASSLSGRRQETQYFGPGTRLLVL.

This clonotype was recorded once. The CDR3 carries no conserved terminal phenylalanine or tryptophan, so it likely arises from a read error. The gene calls are TRBV12-3 or TRBV12-4 and TRBJ2-3; weak D call: TRBD1 (6 bases). The CDR3 runs 14 residues. Deletions cut 7 bases from V and 2 bases from J, with 13 bases between. CDR3 sequence (DNA): TGTGCCAGCACCCTGACAGGAGACACAGATACGCAGTATTTG. Translating gives CASTLTGDTDTQYL.

The table lists this clonotype with a few counts. This chain connects TRBV29-1 to TRBJ1-1; TRBD1 aligns across 7 bases. The CDR3 loop spans 16 amino acids. The germline V gene has CDR1 SQVTM and CDR2 ANQGSEA. The junction had 17 bases not matched to a gene; V was cut back by 6 bases and J by 4 bases. The DNA for the CDR3 is TGCAGCGTCGCGAAGGGCCGGGGGGCAGGGGGCACTGAAGCTTTCTTT. This sequence encodes CSVAKGRGAGGTEAFF.

This clonotype was picked up one time. This rearrangement joins TRBV12-3 or TRBV12-4 to TRBJ1-4; D not resolved. The CDR3 loop spans 13 amino acids. Trimming took off 6 bases at V and 6 bases at J, with 11 bases between the two ends. The CDR3 spells CASSRSLYEKLFF. DNA of the CDR3: TGTGCCAGCAGCAGGAGCCTGTATGAAAAACTGTTTTTT.

About this clonotype: One end of the junction does not line up with germline, which may come from a read error. V and J are TRBV12-3 or TRBV12-4 and TRBJ1-6; D perhaps matches TRBD1 (6 bases). The CDR3 covers 14 residues. This CDR3 reads CASRLRGSNLPLHF. CDR3 nucleotide sequence: TGTGCCAGCAGGTTAAGGGGGTCCAATTTACCCCTCCACTTT.

This clonotype was counted a few times. The gene calls are TRBV27 and TRBJ1-2; D gene uncertain. This CDR3 region has 14 residues. Germline V lookup: CDR1 MNHEY, CDR2 SMNVEV (reference sequence). Trimming removed 4 bases from V and 6 bases from J, with 15 bases in between. CDR3 sequence: CASSSWPATDGYTF. The DNA for the CDR3 is TGTGCCAGCAGTTCATGGCCAGCGACGGATGGCTACACCTTC.

V usage is TRBV28 and J usage is TRBJ2-7; no clear D. CDR1 and CDR2 from the germline V gene are MDHEN and SYDVKM. This CDR3 has 11 amino acids. The V and J ends lost 8 bases and 3 bases respectively, with 8 bases between them. The CDR3 sequence is CASGSGYEQYF. The CDR3 nucleotides are TGTGCCAGCGGATCCGGCTACGAGCAGTACTTC.

This chain connects TRBV5-1 to TRBJ2-5, with 10 bases fitting TRBD1. Losses at the gene ends were 4 bases for V and 9 bases for J; bases not matched to a gene: 12. The CDR3 consists of 15 residues. Germline V gene data show CDR1 as SGHRS and CDR2 as YFSETQ. CDR3 coding DNA: TGCGCCAGCAGCCCTGGGACAGGGGCAGGGGAGGCCCAGTACTTC. This translates into CASSPGTGAGEAQYF.